Listed below are T cell receptor beta chains from one sample, sequenced in a study of regulatory T cells in long-lasting Graves disease. TCRdb used MiXCR to reprocess the multiplex PCR reads, holding one entry per CDR3 protein. The sample has about 620,000 distinct CDR3 sequences, approximately 15% seen once; the top ten hold under 20%. These data also formed part of another study, on T cells in Graves' hyperthyroidism and ophthalmopathy.

The material sequenced was peripheral blood mononuclear cells (PBMCs), taken at new diagnosis, from a patient treated with antithyroid drugs. These receptors all stem from a woman aged 25 to 45 with Graves disease. CDR3s include the opening cysteine and the closing phenylalanine or tryptophan. The D gene is left open where the match is weak. A row's size may be missing; if present it is once, few, many or a size class.

V gene	J gene	clone size	D gene	CDR3 DNA	CDR3 protein
TRBV6-5	TRBJ1-2	many	-	TGTGCCAGCAGTTTCAGTCCAGGGCAATCCTATGGCTACACCTTC	CASSFSPGQSYGYTF
TRBV5-1	TRBJ2-7	few	-	TGCGCCAGCAGCTATCCATCGAAGGAGTCCTACGAGCAGTACTTC	CASSYPSKESYEQYF
TRBV5-1	TRBJ2-1	-	TRBD2	TGCGCCAGCAGCTTGGGGGTAGCGGGAGGGAATGAGCAGTTCTTC	CASSLGVAGGNEQFF
TRBV7-2	TRBJ2-5	many	TRBD2	TGTGCCAGCAGTCCCCCCGGACTAGCGGTACAAGAGACCCAGTACTTC	CASSPPGLAVQETQYF
TRBV6-1	TRBJ2-7	many	-	TGTGCCAGCACAGGACGTCTAGACTACGAGCAGTACTTC	CASTGRLDYEQYF
TRBV10-3	TRBJ1-1	many	-	TGTGCCATCAGTGAGCCGACGCCATCAGGGTCTGAAGCTTTCTTT	CAISEPTPSGSEAFF
TRBV24-1	TRBJ2-1	few	-	TGTGCCACCAGTTTAGCAGGGCTAGAGGGCAATGAGCAGTTCTTC	CATSLAGLEGNEQFF
TRBV7-3	TRBJ2-2	many	-	TGTGCCAGCAGCGACGCTGCGAACACCGGGGAGCTGTTTTTT	CASSDAANTGELFF
TRBV2	TRBJ2-5	many	-	TGTGCCAGCCGTCTAGACCCCTCCCAAGAGACCCAGTACTTC	CASRLDPSQETQYF
TRBV27	TRBJ1-5	many	-	TGTGCCAGCAGTTTAGGTCCGGGGGGCAATCAGCCCCAGCATTTT	CASSLGPGGNQPQHF
TRBV7-9	TRBJ2-7	many	-	TGTGCCAGCAGCGGGGAAGCTGCCTACGAGCAGTACTTC	CASSGEAAYEQYF
TRBV25-1	TRBJ1-5	many	-	TGTGCCAGCAGTGAATTCTCAGGTGATGATCAGCCCCAGCATTTT	CASSEFSGDDQPQHF
TRBV20-1	TRBJ2-7	few	-	TGCAGTGCCTTAGCGGATGGGGTGTACTTC	CSALADGVYF
TRBV28	TRBJ2-7	many	-	TGTGCCAGCAGTTTGGTGGGGCTGGCAAACTACGAGCAGTACTTC	CASSLVGLANYEQYF
TRBV12-3/TRBV12-4	TRBJ2-7	many	-	TGTGCCAGCAGTGCCTTCCTACTAGCAAGTCCCTACGAGCAGTACTTC	CASSAFLLASPYEQYF
TRBV27	TRBJ2-7	-	-	TGTGCCAGCAGTCCCCTTGGGTCCCGCCTCGGGCAGTACTTC	CASSPLGSRLGQYF
TRBV3-1	TRBJ1-5	-	TRBD1	TGTGCCAGCAGCCAAGGGATAGGGACAGGGGGGCCTCAGCCCCAGCATTTT	CASSQGIGTGGPQPQHF
TRBV5-1	TRBJ2-3	-	TRBD1	TGCGCCAGCAGAACAGGGGACACAGATACGCAGTATTTT	CASRTGDTDTQYF
TRBV30	TRBJ1-5	-	TRBD1	TGTGCCTGGAGTCCACATGACAGGGGGAATCAGCCCCAGCATTTT	CAWSPHDRGNQPQHF
TRBV7-9	TRBJ2-1	many	-	TGTGCCAGCAGCCCCCAGCTAAATGAGCAGTTCTTC	CASSPQLNEQFF
TRBV12-3/TRBV12-4	TRBJ2-7	many	TRBD1	TGTGCCAGCAGTCCCGGGACAGCAGTAACCCCTCAGGACTTC	CASSPGTAVTPQDF
TRBV6-2/TRBV6-3	TRBJ2-4	few	-	TGTGCCAGCAGTTACCCCGCGGACACCCAGGGATGGGCCAAAAACATTCAGTACTTC	CASSYPADTQGWAKNIQYF
TRBV19	TRBJ1-1	-	-	TGTGCCAGTAGTCGTCCGGGACGGGACACTGAAGCTTTCTTT	CASSRPGRDTEAFF
TRBV20-1	TRBJ2-2	-	TRBD2	TGCAGTGCTACGGGACTAGCGGGGACGAACACCGGGGAGCTGTTTTTT	CSATGLAGTNTGELFF
TRBV9	TRBJ2-3	-	-	TGTGCCAGCAGCGTATGGGATCGGAACACAGATACGCAGTATTTT	CASSVWDRNTDTQYF
TRBV7-2	TRBJ1-6	-	-	TGTGCCAGCAGCCGTAGACAGGATCGGGCTGGTTCACCCCTCCACTTT	CASSRRQDRAGSPLHF
TRBV27	TRBJ1-6	-	TRBD1	TGTGCCAGCACTCGGGACAGTTATAATTCACCCCTCCACTTT	CASTRDSYNSPLHF
TRBV12-3/TRBV12-4	TRBJ2-7	-	-	TGTGCCAGCAGTATAACGTACGGGAGTAGGTACGAGCAGTACTTC	CASSITYGSRYEQYF
TRBV7-2	TRBJ2-1	many	-	TGTGCCAGCAGCTTAACCCCTAGAACCTACAATGAGCAGTTCTTC	CASSLTPRTYNEQFF
TRBV20-1	TRBJ2-5	-	TRBD2	TGCAGTGCTCGCCCCGGACTAGCGGGATTTCAAGAGACCCAGTACTTC	CSARPGLAGFQETQYF
TRBV10-3	TRBJ2-3	-	TRBD2	TGTGCCATCAGTGAGTCGGTAGGGACTAGCGGGAGGGCCGCAGATACGCAGTATTTT	CAISESVGTSGRAADTQYF
TRBV2	TRBJ2-2	many	-	TGTGCCAGCAGCGCCACGCAGGGTAGTACCGGGGAGCTGTTTTTT	CASSATQGSTGELFF
TRBV7-2	TRBJ1-3	-	TRBD1	TGTGCCAGCAGTAAGACAGGGGCTGGAAACACCATATATTTT	CASSKTGAGNTIYF
TRBV2	TRBJ1-5	many	-	TGTGCCAGCAGTCCCCCGGGGAGCAATCAGCCCCAGCATTTT	CASSPPGSNQPQHF
TRBV7-2	TRBJ2-5	many	TRBD2	TGTGCCAGCAGCTCAAATCCGGGAGGGACCCAGTACTTC	CASSSNPGGTQYF
TRBV28	TRBJ2-7	many	TRBD2	TGTGCCAGCCGGGTAGCGGGAGGCTACGAGCAGTACTTC	CASRVAGGYEQYF
TRBV6-5	TRBJ1-2	many	-	TGTGCCAGCAGTTACTCTCCGGGTGGCTACACCTTC	CASSYSPGGYTF
TRBV9	TRBJ2-5	few	-	TGTGCCAGCAGCTATACAGGTTCAGGAGAGACCCAGTACTTC	CASSYTGSGETQYF
TRBV27	TRBJ2-2	-	-	TGTGCCAGCAAGTGGGGGAATACCGGGGAGCTGTTTTTT	CASKWGNTGELFF
TRBV29-1	TRBJ1-1	many	-	TGCAGCGCCCAGGGGAGGGGAGCTTTCTTT	CSAQGRGAFF
TRBV18	TRBJ1-4	many	-	TGTGCCAGCTCACCGAACAGGGATGAAAAACTGTTTTTT	CASSPNRDEKLFF
TRBV18	TRBJ2-1	-	-	TGTGCCAGCTCACCTTCGCAGCAGGGCAATGTCAATGAGCAGTTCTTC	CASSPSQQGNVNEQFF
TRBV20-1	TRBJ2-3	few	-	TGCAGTGCTAGAGGCAGGGCGACAGATACGCAGTATTTT	CSARGRATDTQYF
TRBV11-2	TRBJ2-3	many	-	TGTGCCAGCAGCTTTCGGGTTAAGGATACGCAGTATTTT	CASSFRVKDTQYF